The subject of this entry is one TCR beta chain. The antigen is undetermined. CDR3 length equals 14 residues. Trimming took 6 bases from V and 3 from J, leaving 14 bases between them. CDR1 is MNHEY and CDR2 is SVGAGI in the germline V gene. This sample was included in a study of beta chain features in type 1 diabetes. Whole-study results and caveats: Resolution of whether HLA type affects TCRB rearrangement was not achieved here.

cDNA synthesis used the whole RNA isolate, giving expressed TCRB sequences. Reads from naive, central memory and regulatory T cell samples averaged around 3.6 million. Assay: immunoSEQ multiplex PCR; the TCRdb copy retains only in-frame clones and omits some. Of 250,000 to 350,000 clones detected, less than 15% appear once; the ten largest clones hold over 5.5%. V usage is TRBV6-5 and J usage is TRBJ2-5, with a weak D call TRBD2 (5 bases). The sample taken for sequencing was central memory CD4+ T cells from blood. The clonotype was recovered from a man under 40 in good health. The CDR3 DNA is TGTGCCAGCAGCTTACTAGTGACAAAAGAGACCCAGTACTTC. Translating it yields CASSLLVTKETQYF.